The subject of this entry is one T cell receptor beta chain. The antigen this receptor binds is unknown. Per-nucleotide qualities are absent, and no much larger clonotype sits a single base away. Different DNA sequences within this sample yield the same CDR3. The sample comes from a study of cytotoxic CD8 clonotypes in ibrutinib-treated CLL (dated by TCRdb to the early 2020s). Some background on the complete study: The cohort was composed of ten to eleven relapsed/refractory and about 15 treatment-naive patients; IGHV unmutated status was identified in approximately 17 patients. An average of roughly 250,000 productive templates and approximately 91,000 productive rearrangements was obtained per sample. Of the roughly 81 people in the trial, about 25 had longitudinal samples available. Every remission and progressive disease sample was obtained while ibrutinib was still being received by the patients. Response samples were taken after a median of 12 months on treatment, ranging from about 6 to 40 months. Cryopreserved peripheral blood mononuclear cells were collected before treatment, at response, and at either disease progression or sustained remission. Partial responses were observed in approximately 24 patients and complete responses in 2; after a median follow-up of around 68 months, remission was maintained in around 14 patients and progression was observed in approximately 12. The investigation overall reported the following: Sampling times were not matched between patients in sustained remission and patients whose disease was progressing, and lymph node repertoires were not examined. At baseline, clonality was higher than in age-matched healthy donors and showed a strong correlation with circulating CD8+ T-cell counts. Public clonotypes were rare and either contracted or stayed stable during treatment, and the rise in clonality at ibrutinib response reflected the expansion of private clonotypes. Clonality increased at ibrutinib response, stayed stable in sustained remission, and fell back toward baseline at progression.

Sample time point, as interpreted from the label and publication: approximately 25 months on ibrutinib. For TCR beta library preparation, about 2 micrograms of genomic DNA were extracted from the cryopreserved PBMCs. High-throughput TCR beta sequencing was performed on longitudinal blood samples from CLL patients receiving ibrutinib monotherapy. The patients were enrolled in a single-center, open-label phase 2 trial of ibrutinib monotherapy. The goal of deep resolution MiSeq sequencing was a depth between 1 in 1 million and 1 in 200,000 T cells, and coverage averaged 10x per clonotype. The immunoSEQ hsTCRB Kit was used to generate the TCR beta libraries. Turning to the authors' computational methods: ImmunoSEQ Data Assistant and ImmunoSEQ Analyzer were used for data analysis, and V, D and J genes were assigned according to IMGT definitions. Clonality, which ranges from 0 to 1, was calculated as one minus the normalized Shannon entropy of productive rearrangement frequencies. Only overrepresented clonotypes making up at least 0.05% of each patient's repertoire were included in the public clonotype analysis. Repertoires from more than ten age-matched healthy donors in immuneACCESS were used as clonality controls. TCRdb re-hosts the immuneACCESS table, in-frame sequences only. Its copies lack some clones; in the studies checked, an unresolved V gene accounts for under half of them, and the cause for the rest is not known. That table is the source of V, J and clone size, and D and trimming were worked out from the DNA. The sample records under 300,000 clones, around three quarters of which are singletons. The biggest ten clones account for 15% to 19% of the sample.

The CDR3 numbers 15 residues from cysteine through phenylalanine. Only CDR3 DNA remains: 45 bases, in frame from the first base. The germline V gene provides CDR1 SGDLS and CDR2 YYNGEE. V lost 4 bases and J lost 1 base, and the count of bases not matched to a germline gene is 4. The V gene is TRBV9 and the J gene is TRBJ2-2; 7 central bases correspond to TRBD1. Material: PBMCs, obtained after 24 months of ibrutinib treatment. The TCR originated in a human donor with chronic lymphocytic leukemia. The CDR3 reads CASSPRTGNTGELFF. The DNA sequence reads TGTGCCAGCAGCCCGCGGACAGGGAACACCGGGGAGCTGTTTTTT.